The present T cell receptor (beta chain) was sequenced within a study of cytomegalovirus exposure and HLA in healthy donors. For the study at large: The same platform used for the roughly 650 first-cohort repertoires was also used for the 130 or so validation repertoires, as a later analysis reported. Study observations and caveats: The listing of roughly 160 TCR beta chains classed them as cytomegalovirus-associated.

Data came from immunoSEQ multiplex PCR; TCRdb stores just in-frame clones and leaves some out. The sample has about 220,000 clones; around nine tenths are singletons. The CDR3 loop spans 17 amino acids. CDR1 and CDR2 from the germline V gene are SGHNT and YYREEE (reference sequence). The ends lost 4 bases at V and 3 bases at J; junction bases unmatched: 9. Points on this clone: Its specificity is not known.

This chain links TRBV5-4 with TRBJ2-7, with TRBD2 matching 14 bases. This sequence was found in a woman aged 18-29 years in good health and CMV-seronegative. The sequenced material came from PBMCs. CDR3 sequence reads: CASSPGTSGSIYYEQYF. Here the CDR3 DNA reads TGTGCCAGCAGCCCCGGGACTAGCGGGAGCATTTACTACGAGCAGTACTTC.